One and the same sample provided the 14 T cell receptor beta chains below, sequenced in a study of T cell repertoires in cytomegalovirus infection. Their recognized antigens are unknown. TCRdb processed the reads anew with MiXCR; each CDR3 protein has one entry. The sample consists of some 800,000 distinct CDR3 sequences, less than 35% of them appearing once. The sample here was cultured CD8+ T cells from PBMCs, taken from culture after CMV antigen stimulation. The receptors come from a human donor in good health (CMV status not recorded). Some clones in this sample may be carry-over from other donors' samples.

The CDR3 DNA follows: TGTGCCAGCAGCTCGAGGGACAGGGGCGACACCGGGGAGCTGTTTTTT. Amino acid sequence: CASSSRDRGDTGELFF. The chain couples TRBV7-8 to TRBJ2-2, with 10 bases aligning to TRBD1. Germline values: CDR1 SGHVS, CDR2 FQNEAQ. CDR3 size: 16 residues. V was clipped by 4 bases and J by 3 bases; unmatched bases: 5. Filled out from reference TRBV7-8 and TRBJ2-2, the complete variable domain reads GAGVSQSPRYKVAKRGQDVALRCDPISGHVSLFWYQQALGQGPEFLTYFQNEAQLDKSGLPSDRFFAERPEGSVSTLKIQRTQQEDSAVYLCASSSRDRGDTGELFFGEGSRLTVL.

This clonotype was seen a few times. The chain joins TRBV28 to TRBJ2-7, with D possibly TRBD1 on 6 matching bases. CDR3 length equals 14 residues. Germline CDR1 is MDHEN and CDR2 is SYDVKM. Trimming pared 5 bases from V and 1 base from J, leaving 12 bases between. The CDR3 sequence is CASSGLGQSYEQYV. The DNA for the CDR3 is TGTGCCAGCAGTGGATTAGGACAGTCCTACGAGCAGTACGTC.

The chain uses TRBV20-1 and TRBJ1-1; D remains ambiguous. Per germline, CDR1 DFQATT and CDR2 SNEGSKA (reference sequence). The CDR3 length is 11 residues. The germline V and J ends were trimmed by 0 bases and 11 bases, with 10 bases remaining between them. Here the CDR3 reads CSARDYIWAFF. The CDR3 nucleotides are TGCAGTGCTAGAGATTACATTTGGGCTTTCTTT.

The chain joins TRBV18 to TRBJ1-1, with 10 bases matching TRBD1. The germline CDR1 and CDR2 sequences are KGHSH and LQKENI. The J segment lost 0 bases and the V segment lost 4 bases, leaving 14 bases of the junction unmatched. This CDR3 region has 19 residues. CDR3 nucleotides: TGTGCCAGCTCACTAACCTCGAGAGGACAGGGGGGGATGAACACTGAAGCTTTCTTT. It translates to CASSLTSRGQGGMNTEAFF.

The chain uses TRBV27 and TRBJ2-1; D might be TRBD2 (6 bases). This CDR3 is built from 15 residues. Germline CDR1 is MNHEY and CDR2 is SMNVEV (reference sequence). V lost 6 bases and J lost 0, with 12 bases in between. As DNA, the CDR3 is TGTGCCAGCAGGAACGGCGGGGCCTCCTACAATGAGCAGTTCTTC. Its translation is CASRNGGASYNEQFF.

The chain recombines TRBV12-3 or TRBV12-4 with TRBJ2-7; TRBD1 is a possible D gene (6 bases). The CDR3 length is 15 residues. The germline V and J ends were trimmed by 6 bases and 0 bases, with 15 bases remaining between them. The DNA of the CDR3 is TGTGCCAGCAGCCCTGACAGGTTTCTCTCCTACGAGCAGTACGTC. Translated, it gives CASSPDRFLSYEQYV.

The chain carries TRBV7-8 and TRBJ2-1, with D perhaps assigned TRBD1 or TRBD2 (5 bases each). Germline CDR1 is SGHVS and CDR2 is FQNEAQ. V lost 0 bases and J lost 6, with 6 bases in between. The CDR3 sequence is 13 residues long. CDR3 DNA sequence: TGTGCCAGCAGCTTAGCGGGGACCAATGAGCAGTTCTTC. As protein: CASSLAGTNEQFF. Drawing the rest from reference TRBV7-8 and TRBJ2-1, the complete variable domain is GAGVSQSPRYKVAKRGQDVALRCDPISGHVSLFWYQQALGQGPEFLTYFQNEAQLDKSGLPSDRFFAERPEGSVSTLKIQRTQQEDSAVYLCASSLAGTNEQFFGPGTRLTVL.

The rearrangement links TRBV6-1 to TRBJ2-2, with D maybe TRBD2 (6 bases). The CDR3 consists of 14 residues. Germline CDR1 reads MNHNS; CDR2 reads SASEGT. V was pared by 1 base and J by 4 bases, with 7 bases between. Here the CDR3 DNA reads TGTGCCAGCAGTGAAGTAGCGGCCACCGGGGAGCTGTTTTTT. Amino acid sequence: CASSEVAATGELFF.

This clonotype was detected a few times. The rearrangement joins TRBV7-9 to TRBJ2-7, with 9 bases that match TRBD2. The CDR3 length is 14 residues. CDR1 and CDR2 from the germline V gene are SEHNR and FQNEAQ (reference sequence). With V trimmed by 0 bases and J by 5 bases, 2 bases remained unmatched. The CDR3 loop reads CASSLASGSHEQYF. The DNA for the CDR3 is TGTGCCAGCAGCTTAGCTAGCGGGAGCCACGAGCAGTACTTC.

The chain has TRBV6-5 and TRBJ2-2, with TRBD1 matching 8 bases. J was trimmed by 8 bases and V by 4 bases; bases with no gene match: 3. The CDR3 extends over 13 amino acids. Germline V gives CDR1 MNHEY, CDR2 SVGAGI. The CDR3 nucleotides read TGTGCCAGCAGTTCCCGGGACAGGGGGGAGCTGTTTTTT. Protein: CASSSRDRGELFF.

The gene calls are TRBV6-2 or TRBV6-3 and TRBJ1-5, with D perhaps matching TRBD1 (5 bases). Germline V CDR1 and CDR2: MNHEY, SVGEGT. V lost 3 bases to trimming and J lost 0 bases, with 12 bases between them. This CDR3 has 16 residues. The DNA for the CDR3 is TGTGCCAGCAGTTATTGGGACCGATTTAGCAATCAGCCCCAGCATTTT. This encodes CASSYWDRFSNQPQHF.

This clonotype was seen a handful of times. The chain joins TRBV5-5 to TRBJ2-3; D unclear. Trimming removed 2 bases from V and 2 bases from J, with 15 bases in between. Germline CDR1 reads SGHKS; CDR2 reads YYEKEE (reference sequence). The CDR3 covers 16 residues. The CDR3 DNA is TGTGCCAGCAGCTTCTCACGAACCGACTCCACAGATACGCAGTATTTT. Protein product: CASSFSRTDSTDTQYF.

This clonotype was recorded a few times. The rearrangement uses TRBV10-3 and TRBJ2-5, with D perhaps matching TRBD1 (5 bases). The CDR3 length is 15 residues. The germline V and J ends were trimmed by 5 bases and 1 base, with 14 bases remaining between them. Germline CDR1 ENHRY, CDR2 SYGVKD. The CDR3 region has the DNA TGTGCCATCAGTAACAGGATAGACATCCAAGAGACCCAGTACTTC. Translating it yields CAISNRIDIQETQYF.

The chain combines TRBV10-2 with TRBJ2-7; the match to TRBD1 covers 8 bases. This CDR3 has 13 amino acids. Per germline, CDR1 WSHSY and CDR2 SAAADI. With V trimmed by 10 bases and J by 1 base, 6 bases remained unmatched. CDR3 amino acids: CATGQGNSYEQYF. CDR3 coding DNA: TGCGCCACCGGACAGGGAAATTCCTACGAGCAGTACTTC.